The next 20 T cell receptor beta chains were all read from a single sample in a study of control samples from healthy donors and cancer patients. Assay: immunoSEQ multiplex PCR; the TCRdb copy retains only in-frame clones and omits some. Of 400,000 to 500,000 clones in the sample, over 75% were seen once. Sequencing used PBMCs. All receptors come from a man aged 35 to 55 with head and neck cancer.

The CDR3 reads CASSFQLNTEAFF. The CDR3 region has the DNA TGTGCCAGCAGCTTTCAACTGAACACTGAAGCTTTCTTT. The chain uses TRBV5-8 and TRBJ1-1; D gene uncertain. The ends were cut back, 2 bases at V and 0 bases at J, with 5 bases in the middle. The CDR3 has 13 residues. Germline V lookup: CDR1 SGHTS, CDR2 YDEGEE.

The rearrangement links TRBV6-5 to TRBJ2-3, with 9 bases identical to TRBD1. Germline assignment: CDR1 MNHEY and CDR2 SVGAGI. The length of the CDR3 is 15 residues. J gave up 3 bases and V 2 bases, and 3 bases lay outside the gene matches. For the CDR3, the DNA is TGTGCCAGCAGTTACCCGGGACAGGGAACAGATACGCAGTATTTT. Its protein is CASSYPGQGTDTQYF.

This chain links TRBV28 with TRBJ1-6, with D hard to call. Trimming stripped 8 bases from V and 0 bases from J, with 17 bases between. CDR1 MDHEN and CDR2 SYDVKM come from the germline V gene. The CDR3 sequence is 17 residues long. Here the CDR3 DNA reads TGTGCCAGCCTAAACCCCACAGAGAGCTCCTATAATTCACCCCTCCACTTT. Translated: CASLNPTESSYNSPLHF.

This clone showed up just a few times. V is TRBV25-1 and J is TRBJ2-2; D perhaps matches TRBD1 (5 bases). V was cut by 3 bases and J by 6 bases, with 23 bases left in between. The germline CDR1 and CDR2 sequences are MGHDK and SYGVNS. The CDR3 extends over 18 amino acids. The CDR3 nucleotides are TGTGCCAGCAGTGACCACGGAGCAGGGCGGACGCTTGCCGGGGAGCTGTTTTTT. The encoded protein is CASSDHGAGRTLAGELFF.

In this sample, this clone turned up a few times. The genes are TRBV6-5 and TRBJ2-1; 7 positions match TRBD2. The CDR3 sequence is 15 residues long. After removal of 7 bases from V and 6 bases from J, the junction contained 12 bases not matched to a gene. The germline V gene has CDR1 MNHEY and CDR2 SVGAGI. The CDR3 is CASNSGASGSNEQFF. CDR3 DNA: TGTGCCAGCAACTCCGGGGCTAGCGGCTCCAATGAGCAGTTCTTC.

This clone was recorded only once. The chain employs TRBV3-1 (or the pseudogene TRBV3-2) and TRBJ1-1; D remains unclear. V was clipped by 1 base and J by 0 bases, with 6 bases between them. Germline V gene data show CDR1 as LGHDT and CDR2 as YNNKEL (reference sequence). This CDR3 has 14 amino acids. The CDR3 spells CASSQALVNTEAFF. CDR3 DNA sequence: TGTGCCAGCAGCCAAGCACTAGTGAACACTGAAGCTTTCTTT.

V is TRBV3-1 (or the pseudogene TRBV3-2) and J is TRBJ2-1; no clear D. Germline V lookup: CDR1 LGHDT, CDR2 YNNKEL (reference sequence). The V end lost 0 bases, the J end lost 5 bases, and 8 bases lay between the germline ends. This CDR3 is 14 amino acids long. The CDR3 spells CASSQDHKHNEQFF. CDR3 coding DNA: TGTGCCAGCAGCCAAGACCACAAGCACAATGAGCAGTTCTTC.

The chain joins TRBV19 to TRBJ1-1; possibly TRBD1 for D (6 bases). V dropped 7 bases and J dropped 5 bases, with 14 bases sitting between them. Germline CDR1 is LNHDA and CDR2 is SQIVND (reference sequence). The CDR3 sequence is 13 residues long. The CDR3 reads CASMSQGRTEAFF. The CDR3 DNA reads TGTGCCAGTATGTCTCAGGGGCGGACTGAAGCTTTCTTT. Together with reference TRBV19 and TRBJ1-1, the CDR3 gives the full variable domain: DGGITQSPKYLFRKEGQNVTLSCEQNLNHDAMYWYRQDPGQGLRLIYYSQIVNDFQKGDIAEGYSVSREKKESFPLTVTSAQKNPTAFYLCASMSQGRTEAFFGQGTRLTVV.

This chain uses TRBV28 with TRBJ1-1, with D uncertain. This CDR3 has 15 residues. Germline V gene lookup returns CDR1 MDHEN and CDR2 SYDVKM. V was pared by 2 bases and J by 1 base, with 11 bases between. The CDR3 bases are TGTGCCAGCAGTTTAGGTGTCACCCGGAACACTGAAGCTTTCTTT. As protein: CASSLGVTRNTEAFF.

This chain uses TRBV5-1 with TRBJ1-2, with D perhaps TRBD1 (5 bases). The V end lost 2 bases, the J end lost 3 bases, and 11 bases lay between the germline ends. Germline CDR1 is SGHRS and CDR2 is YFSETQ. The CDR3 sequence is 14 residues long. CDR3 residues: CASSFSGDDYGYTF. The CDR3 bases are TGCGCCAGCAGCTTTTCGGGGGATGACTATGGCTACACCTTC.

The J gene is TRBJ2-3, the V gene TRBV9, with D perhaps matching TRBD2 (6 bases). Germline V gene sequence: CDR1 SGDLS, CDR2 YYNGEE. The length of the CDR3 is 17 residues. V was pared by 1 base and J by 4 bases, with 19 bases between. In DNA, the CDR3 is TGTGCCAGCAGCGTATTTTCGGGGGAGAGAACGTCAGATACGCAGTATTTT. Translated, it gives CASSVFSGERTSDTQYF.

The CDR3 region is CATSDSDGASYNEQFF. CDR3 bases: TGTGCCACCAGTGATTCCGACGGGGCCTCCTACAATGAGCAGTTCTTC. The chain combines TRBV24-1 with TRBJ2-1; D assignment may be TRBD1 or TRBD2 (5 bases each). The CDR3 has 16 amino acids. Trimming pared 2 bases from V and 0 bases from J, leaving 10 bases between. Germline loops: CDR1 KGHDR, CDR2 SFDVKD.

For this clone: This sample also contains other DNA sequences that code for the same CDR3. The V and J genes are TRBV2 and TRBJ1-1; TRBD1 matches 8 bases. V lost 5 bases to trimming and J lost 0 bases; unmatched junction nucleotides: 2. The CDR3 is 14 residues long. Germline lookup yields CDR1 SNHLY and CDR2 FYNNEI. The CDR3: CASSRQGLNTEAFF. The CDR3 DNA is TGTGCCAGCAGTCGACAGGGGCTGAACACTGAAGCTTTCTTT.

The chain carries TRBV10-2 and TRBJ2-7, with 7 bases identical to TRBD2. The CDR3 runs 14 residues. The germline V gene encodes CDR1 WSHSY and CDR2 SAAADI. Trimming cost V 4 bases and J 1 base; bases outside gene matches: 4. The CDR3 region has the DNA TGCGCCAGCAGTGTTCGGGGGGATTCCTACGAGCAGTACTTC. This codes for CASSVRGDSYEQYF.

This sequence joins TRBV6-5 and TRBJ1-5; D is unresolved. The CDR3 totals 12 residues. V shed 8 bases and J shed 9 bases, with 14 bases lying between them. CDR1 and CDR2 (germline): MNHEY, SVGAGI. The CDR3 protein is CASDERRRPQHF. Written as DNA, the CDR3 is TGTGCCAGCGACGAACGGCGCCGGCCCCAGCATTTT.

The CDR3 region is CASSSSAGTGRIGYTF. Written as DNA, the CDR3 is TGTGCCAGCAGCTCCTCCGCCGGGACAGGGCGAATAGGCTACACCTTC. The chain employs TRBV5-4 and TRBJ1-2; TRBD1 matches at 9 bases. J lost 8 bases, V lost 3 bases, and 14 bases had no gene match. Germline assignment: CDR1 SGHNT and CDR2 YYREEE (reference sequence). This CDR3 spans 16 amino acids.

The rearrangement uses TRBV7-3 and TRBJ2-1; tentative D call: TRBD2 (6 bases). The germline V gene has CDR1 SGHTA and CDR2 FQGTGA. The CDR3 totals 13 residues. The ends were cut back, 5 bases at V and 8 bases at J, with 13 bases in the middle. The CDR3 DNA reads TGTGCCAGCAGCGAGCCCCCTAGCGATGAGCAGTTCTTC. Protein: CASSEPPSDEQFF. Full variable domain (outside the CDR3, taken from reference TRBV7-3 and TRBJ2-1): GAGVSQTPSNKVTEKGKYVELRCDPISGHTALYWYRQSLGQGPEFLIYFQGTGAADDSGLPNDRFFAVRPEGSVSTLKIQRTERGDSAVYLCASSEPPSDEQFFGPGTRLTVL.

This sequence joins TRBV23-1 and TRBJ1-4; no firm D call. TRBV23-1 is known as an ORF, though its function is uncertain. V lost 4 bases and J 3 bases, leaving 3 bases between the germline ends. This CDR3 has 12 amino acids. The CDR3 protein is CASSRSNEKLFF. The DNA for the CDR3 is TGCGCCAGCAGTCGGTCTAATGAAAAACTGTTTTTT.

The J gene is TRBJ2-7, the V gene TRBV24-1; a possible D gene is TRBD1 (6 bases). Germline V gives CDR1 KGHDR, CDR2 SFDVKD. Trimming cost V 3 bases and J 6 bases, with 14 bases left between them. The CDR3 length is 14 residues. Here the CDR3 DNA reads TGTGCCACCAGTGATGTACAGGGCCCTCGCGAGCAGTACTTC. The encoded protein is CATSDVQGPREQYF.

The chain carries TRBV4-2 and TRBJ2-1; D could derive from TRBD1 or TRBD2 (6 bases each). From germline, CDR1 is LGHNA and CDR2 YNFKEQ. V lost 4 bases to trimming and J lost 6 bases, with 25 bases between them. This CDR3 comprises 18 residues. As DNA, the CDR3 is TGTGCCAGCAGCCGGGGGGCGCTTGGGACGGGAGTTTCCAATGAGCAGTTCTTC. It yields the protein CASSRGALGTGVSNEQFF.